This T cell receptor (beta chain) appears in the sequencing data of a study of blood T cells in healthy people across ages. Through a sample-barcoded 5' primer and a J-beta primer mix, a second PCR was run for 7 to 11 cycles. TCRdb re-derived calls from the 5' RACE reads in MiXCR, one entry per CDR3 protein. This sample has fewer than 700,000 distinct CDR3 sequences, with roughly 48% found just once. Trimming took off 3 bases at V and 1 base at J, with 13 bases between the two ends. This CDR3 has 16 residues. Germline CDR1 is MDHEN and CDR2 is SYDVKM. The sequenced sample consisted of blood. The chain couples TRBV28 to TRBJ1-5; the D is unclear. This sequence originates from a man at least 80 years old in good health. CDR3 nucleotide sequence: TGTGCCAGCAGTTTCCTAGCTTTTGGAAGCAATCAGCCCCAGCATTTT. It translates to CASSFLAFGSNQPQHF.